A selection of T cell receptor beta chains follows, all from one sample in a study of T-cell reconstitution after alpha-beta-depleted transplantation in children. TCRdb processed the PCR reads anew with MiXCR; each CDR3 protein has one entry. The top ten clones hold about 41% of a sample with roughly 350,000 distinct CDR3 sequences, around 15% of them seen once. The specimen comprised PBMCs, mostly from graft donor cells, sampled 360 days after TCRalphabeta/CD19-depleted stem cell transplant. All receptors come from a male patient aged 2-15 years who had a stem cell transplant for acute lymphoblastic leukemia, so the T cells may come from the graft donor. The CDR3 runs from the conserved cysteine through the conserved F or W. The order of the fields is V gene, J gene, CDR3 protein.

V: TRBV10-3
J: TRBJ2-1
CDR3: CAISASGSFGEQFF

V: TRBV4-1
J: TRBJ2-7
CDR3: CASSQPQQSYEQYF

V: TRBV6-5
J: TRBJ2-3
CDR3: CASSTDSLVDTQYF

V: TRBV11-2
J: TRBJ2-5
CDR3: CDSSSFWVGTRETQYF

V: TRBV29-1
J: TRBJ2-3
CDR3: CSVRGTSGRATDTQYF

V: TRBV5-6
J: TRBJ2-3
CDR3: CASSFAATPTDTQYF

V: TRBV5-1
J: TRBJ2-2
CDR3: CASGDPTHPGPGVAAGELFF

V: TRBV4-1
J: TRBJ2-1
CDR3: CASSQVWGTVQNEQFF

V: TRBV6-5
J: TRBJ2-2
CDR3: CASSTRLAGLTGELFF

V: TRBV11-2
J: TRBJ2-6
CDR3: CASSLDLSGANVLTF

V: TRBV6-2/TRBV6-3
J: TRBJ2-7
CDR3: CASSYIHEQYF

V: TRBV28
J: TRBJ2-2
CDR3: CASSLLGTGTGELFF

V: TRBV11-2
J: TRBJ2-3
CDR3: CASRSIRDYTDTQYF

V: TRBV6-2/TRBV6-3
J: TRBJ2-7
CDR3: CASIRLAGSRDEQYF

V: TRBV10-3
J: TRBJ2-6
CDR3: CAISIGTVSGANVLTF

V: TRBV4-2
J: TRBJ2-2
CDR3: CASSQDSPGLAWGGELFF

V: TRBV18
J: TRBJ1-2
CDR3: CASSPRTGEANYGYTF

V: TRBV5-1
J: TRBJ2-7
CDR3: CASSGAPGRPYEQYF

V: TRBV15
J: TRBJ2-1
CDR3: CATTPGPANEQFF

V: TRBV3-1
J: TRBJ2-7
CDR3: CASSQVPGDRYEQYF

V: TRBV7-9
J: TRBJ1-5
CDR3: CASSLRGAGEEPQHF

V: TRBV12-3/TRBV12-4
J: TRBJ2-5
CDR3: CASRREGLGVETQYF

V: TRBV24-1
J: TRBJ2-5
CDR3: CATRGGDPSVRPLQETQYF

V: TRBV7-6
J: TRBJ2-3
CDR3: CASSLIGGGSDTQYF

V: TRBV4-2
J: TRBJ2-1
CDR3: CASSQDPWRALYNEQFF

V: TRBV20-1
J: TRBJ2-2
CDR3: CSARPGQGDQTGELFF

V: TRBV6-1
J: TRBJ2-7
CDR3: CASSPPGPPIEQYF

V: TRBV4-3
J: TRBJ2-2
CDR3: CASSQYSPSGTGELFF

V: TRBV5-5
J: TRBJ1-4
CDR3: CASSLDVGASVEKLFF

V: TRBV21-1
J: TRBJ2-7
CDR3: CASSKGYTYEQYF

V: TRBV10-3
J: TRBJ1-1
CDR3: CASRGAKNTEAFF

V: TRBV18
J: TRBJ2-5
CDR3: CASSQISRETQYF

V: TRBV4-3
J: TRBJ2-6
CDR3: CASSLVGGGPGANVLTF

V: TRBV12-3/TRBV12-4
J: TRBJ2-7
CDR3: CASSSSGSYEQYF

V: TRBV28
J: TRBJ2-1
CDR3: CASSTRLAGPYNEQFF

V: TRBV5-1
J: TRBJ1-5
CDR3: CASSLEGRGNQPQHF

V: TRBV10-3
J: TRBJ2-5
CDR3: CAVGTRSPETQYF

V: TRBV12-3/TRBV12-4
J: TRBJ2-1
CDR3: CASSPRTSGNDEQFF

V: TRBV12-3/TRBV12-4
J: TRBJ1-1
CDR3: CASSLKPNTEAFF

V: TRBV6-2/TRBV6-3
J: TRBJ2-1
CDR3: CASSSRSTVYNEQFF